The 6 T cell receptor beta chains reported below all come from one sample, sequenced in a study of T cell responses to AZD1222 COVID-19 vaccine. Generated by immunoSEQ multiplex PCR, the TCRdb table keeps only in-frame clones and is missing some. Here the sample spans under 130,000 clones, roughly 82% being singletons. Sample: peripheral blood, taken on day 0 of AZD1222 vaccination. The receptors here all came from an adult in good health.

The rearrangement joins TRBV14 to TRBJ1-5; D unresolved. Trimming cost V 0 bases and J 4 bases, with 1 base left between them. The length of the CDR3 is 12 residues. Germline CDR1 reads SGHDN; CDR2 reads FVKESK. CDR3 in DNA: TGTGCCAGCAGCCAAGATAATCAGCCCCAGCATTTT. Protein product: CASSQDNQPQHF.

The gene calls are TRBV6-6 and TRBJ1-1; D might be TRBD1 (5 bases). V was trimmed by 1 base and J by 3 bases, leaving 12 bases between them. The CDR3 covers 15 residues. In germline, CDR1 is MNHNY, CDR2 SVGAGI (reference sequence). CDR3 amino acids: CASSYFRGPDTEAFF. The CDR3 nucleotides read TGTGCCAGCAGTTACTTTAGGGGCCCGGACACTGAAGCTTTCTTT.

This clone was counted once. The V call is TRBV5-1, the J call TRBJ2-3; unclear D gene. The germline V and J ends were trimmed by 3 bases and 2 bases, with 13 bases remaining between them. This CDR3 has 15 residues. The V gene's germline CDR1 is SGHRS and CDR2 YFSETQ. This CDR3 is CASSSVAHNTDTQYF. For the CDR3, the DNA is TGCGCCAGCAGCTCTGTTGCTCATAACACAGATACGCAGTATTTT.

This clone was seen a single time. The rearrangement uses TRBV11-2 and TRBJ1-1; a possible D gene is TRBD1 (6 bases). V was shortened by 5 bases and J by 1 base, with 8 bases between the two germline ends. This CDR3 contains 13 residues. Germline assignment: CDR1 SGHAT and CDR2 FQNNGV. This chain's CDR3 is CASSPQGNTEAFF. DNA of the CDR3: TGTGCCAGCAGCCCACAGGGGAACACTGAAGCTTTCTTT.

The chain links TRBV9 to TRBJ1-4, with a possible D match to TRBD1 (6 bases). Looked up from germline, CDR1 is SGDLS and CDR2 is YYNGEE. Trimming took off 4 bases at V and 8 bases at J, with 15 bases between the two ends. The CDR3 is made up of 14 amino acids. The chain's CDR3 is CASSPKGVEEKLFF. For the CDR3, the DNA is TGTGCCAGCAGCCCCAAGGGGGTTGAAGAAAAACTGTTTTTT.

V is TRBV7-5 and J is TRBJ1-5; TRBD1, the D gene given by the table, was not confirmed from the DNA. TRBV7-5 is recorded as a pseudogene. The CDR3 extends over 13 amino acids. The CDR3 here is CVRIRQGDQPQHF. For the CDR3, the DNA is TGTGTCAGAATACGACAGGGGGATCAGCCCCAGCATTTT.